One and the same sample provided the 20 T cell receptor beta chains below, sequenced in a study of shared clonotypes between healthy human individuals. Assay used: immunoSEQ multiplex PCR; TCRdb lists only in-frame clones, some missing. Of about 2.4 million clones in the sample, around nine tenths were seen once. Sequenced material: naive CD4+ T cells sorted from blood. Subset here: CD45RA+ positively selected. These receptors all come from a man between 18 and 35 years old in good health.

The rearrangement links TRBV2 to TRBJ1-1; D is ambiguous. The CDR3 sequence is 13 residues long. The germline gives CDR1 SNHLY, CDR2 FYNNEI. Trimming stripped 8 bases from V and 5 bases from J, with 15 bases between. The CDR3 region is CASFLLRGTEAFF. The CDR3 nucleotides are TGTGCCAGCTTCTTATTACGAGGGACTGAAGCTTTCTTT.

The CDR3 DNA sequence: TGTGCCAGCAGTCCTATCCCGGGACAGGGTGGTTACGAGCAGTACTTC. Its translation is CASSPIPGQGGYEQYF. V usage is TRBV14 and J usage is TRBJ2-7, with 9 bases identical to TRBD1. V trimming: 6 bases; J trimming: 4 bases; junction bases outside the gene matches: 13. The CDR3 loop spans 16 amino acids. CDR1 and CDR2 from the germline V gene are SGHDN and FVKESK.

As concerns this clone: At the DNA level, this CDR3 is encoded by other sequences in the same sample as well. The chain joins TRBV18 to TRBJ1-3; unclear D gene. Germline CDR1 KGHSH, CDR2 LQKENI. Trimming took 6 bases from V and 0 from J, leaving 3 bases between them. This CDR3 has 12 residues. The CDR3 spells CASSLSGNTIYF. CDR3 in DNA: TGTGCCAGCTCGCTCTCTGGAAACACCATATATTTT. Using reference TRBV18 and TRBJ1-3 for the parts outside the CDR3, the full variable domain is NAGVMQNPRHLVRRRGQEARLRCSPMKGHSHVYWYRQLPEEGLKFMVYLQKENIIDESGMPKERFSAEFPKEGPSILRIQQVVRGDSAAYFCASSLSGNTIYFGEGSWLTVV.

This chain uses TRBV27 with TRBJ1-3; 8 nucleotides match TRBD1. Germline values: CDR1 MNHEY, CDR2 SMNVEV (reference sequence). With 2 bases clipped from V and 1 base from J, the junction kept 13 bases outside the gene matches. The CDR3 length is 19 residues. CDR3: CASSLDTPGTGWSGNTIYF. The CDR3 nucleotides read TGTGCCAGCAGTTTAGACACCCCCGGGACAGGTTGGTCTGGAAACACCATATATTTT.

A single count supports this clone. V is TRBV28 and J is TRBJ1-5, with unresolved D. The V end was cut by 1 base, the J end by 2 bases, with 6 bases between. This CDR3 region has 14 residues. The germline gives CDR1 MDHEN, CDR2 SYDVKM. CDR3 nucleotides: TGTGCCAGCAGTTTATTGGGTCGCAATCAGCCCCAGCATTTT. Protein product: CASSLLGRNQPQHF. The whole variable domain, remainder taken from reference TRBV28 and TRBJ1-5, is DVKVTQSSRYLVKRTGEKVFLECVQDMDHENMFWYRQDPGLGLRLIYFSYDVKMKEKGDIPEGYSVSREKKERFSLILESASTNQTSMYLCASSLLGRNQPQHFGDGTRLSIL.

The V gene is TRBV30, the J gene TRBJ2-1; 11 nucleotides agree with TRBD2. CDR3 length: 17 amino acids. The germline gives CDR1 GTSNPN, CDR2 SVGIG (reference sequence). Trimming at V came to 4 bases and at J to 0 bases, leaving 8 bases not matched to a gene. The CDR3 spells CAWTKRSGGASYNEQFF. In nucleotides, the CDR3 is TGTGCCTGGACCAAACGTAGCGGGGGGGCCTCCTACAATGAGCAGTTCTTC. Supplemented by reference TRBV30 and TRBJ2-1, the full variable domain reads SQTIHQWPATLVQPVGSPLSLECTVEGTSNPNLYWYRQAAGRGLQLLFYSVGIGQISSEVPQNLSASRPQDRQFILSSKKLLLSDSGFYLCAWTKRSGGASYNEQFFGPGTRLTVL.

The genes are TRBV30 and TRBJ1-1; 11 bases are a match to TRBD1. Germline CDR1 reads GTSNPN; CDR2 reads SVGIG (reference sequence). CDR3 length: 17 amino acids. V lost 0 bases and J lost 4; bases outside the gene matches: 10. CDR3: CAWSVRTGGAFGTEAFF. CDR3 DNA sequence: TGTGCCTGGAGTGTGCGGACAGGGGGCGCTTTCGGCACTGAAGCTTTCTTT.

The chain links TRBV7-9 to TRBJ1-2; 7 bases match TRBD1. V lost 5 bases, J lost 8 bases, and 5 bases stayed unmatched. Germline values: CDR1 SEHNR, CDR2 FQNEAQ (reference sequence). The CDR3 sequence is 12 residues long. CDR3 nucleotide sequence: TGTGCCAGCAGCCGGGACAGCTGGGGCTACACCTTC. Translated, it gives CASSRDSWGYTF.

Written as DNA, the CDR3 is TGTGCCAGCAGCCAAGTGATTCGAGGGGCAAGTGAGCAGTTCTTC. Translated: CASSQVIRGASEQFF. The chain couples TRBV4-2 to TRBJ2-1, with D possibly called TRBD1 or TRBD2 (5 bases each). Germline V gene lookup returns CDR1 LGHNA and CDR2 YNFKEQ. The CDR3 is 15 amino acids. The V end was cut by 1 base, the J end by 9 bases, with 16 bases between.

The CDR3 region is CASSEGRVSTEAFF. The CDR3 region has the DNA TGCGCCAGCAGTGAGGGGAGGGTGAGCACTGAAGCTTTCTTT. The chain uses TRBV10-1 and TRBJ1-1; the D is unclear. From germline, CDR1 is WNHNN and CDR2 SYGVQD (reference sequence). V was cut by 2 bases and J by 4 bases, with 11 bases left in between. CDR3 length: 14 amino acids.

CDR3 region: CARAPRARANTEAFF. The CDR3 coding sequence is TGCGCCAGGGCACCACGGGCCAGAGCAAACACTGAAGCTTTCTTT. The rearrangement uses TRBV10-1 and TRBJ1-1; D unresolved. The CDR3 contains 15 residues. Trimming took 9 bases from V and 2 from J, leaving 19 bases between them. Germline V gene data show CDR1 as WNHNN and CDR2 as SYGVQD (reference sequence).

The gene calls are TRBV18 and TRBJ2-1; TRBD2 aligns across 14 bases. Trimming cost V 3 bases and J 4 bases; bases outside gene matches: 2. Germline lookup yields CDR1 KGHSH and CDR2 LQKENI. CDR3 length equals 16 residues. The CDR3 is CASSPGLAGDYNEQFF. The CDR3 DNA follows: TGTGCCAGCTCACCGGGACTAGCGGGGGATTACAATGAGCAGTTCTTC.

V gene TRBV30 combines with J gene TRBJ2-5; D tentatively fits TRBD1 or TRBD2 (6 bases each). CDR3 length: 13 residues. V was shortened by 1 base and J by 4 bases, with 10 bases between the two germline ends. CDR1 and CDR2 from the germline V gene are GTSNPN and SVGIG (reference sequence). This CDR3 is CAWSGGAGETQYF. DNA for the CDR3: TGTGCCTGGAGTGGGGGGGCGGGAGAGACCCAGTACTTC.

The chain uses TRBV11-2 and TRBJ1-6; 7 bases are a match to TRBD1. The CDR3 contains 17 residues. J gave up 2 bases and V 1 base, and 5 bases lay outside the gene matches. The germline V gene encodes CDR1 SGHAT and CDR2 FQNNGV. DNA of the CDR3: TGTGCCAGCAGCTTAGTACAGGGGAGGACCTATAATTCACCCCTCCACTTT. It yields the protein CASSLVQGRTYNSPLHF.

The CDR3: CASSQPGTGTGYTF. In nucleotides, the CDR3 is TGCGCCAGCAGCCAACCAGGGACAGGGACTGGCTACACCTTC. V is TRBV4-1 and J is TRBJ1-2, with 9 bases that match TRBD1. The CDR3 length is 14 residues. V trimming: 2 bases; J trimming: 7 bases; junction bases outside the gene matches: 5. Germline assignment: CDR1 MGHRA and CDR2 YSYEKL.

The rearrangement links TRBV6-5 to TRBJ1-3, with a tentative D call TRBD1 (6 bases). CDR1 and CDR2 (germline): MNHEY, SVGAGI. V dropped 5 bases and J dropped 0 bases, with 8 bases sitting between them. This CDR3 is built from 14 residues. CDR3 DNA: TGTGCCAGCAGTACGGGGGCCTCTGGAAACACCATATATTTT. Protein: CASSTGASGNTIYF.

This chain joins TRBV18 and TRBJ2-2; D call uncertain. CDR1 is KGHSH and CDR2 is LQKENI in the germline V gene. Trimming cost V 5 bases and J 1 base, with 17 bases left between them. The CDR3 covers 17 residues. CDR3 protein: CASSFSLGPRNTGELFF. CDR3 sequence (DNA): TGTGCCAGCTCATTCTCACTCGGCCCCAGGAACACCGGGGAGCTGTTTTTT.

The chain is built from TRBV12-1 and TRBJ2-1. TRBV12-1 is a recognized pseudogene. The CDR3 length is 14 residues. CDR3 DNA: TGTGCCAGCAGCCTGGAAGGCCCTTTGGCTGAGCAGTTCTTC. Protein sequence: CASSLEGPLAEQFF.

The chain employs TRBV10-3 and TRBJ2-3, with TRBD2 matching over 8 bases. The CDR3 contains 14 residues. The ends lost 6 bases at V and 2 bases at J; junction bases unmatched: 4. The germline gives CDR1 ENHRY, CDR2 SYGVKD. CDR3 amino acids: CAIRLTSDTDTQYF. The CDR3 DNA sequence: TGTGCCATCAGGTTGACTAGCGACACAGATACGCAGTATTTT.

This clone was seen only a few times. The chain combines TRBV7-9 with TRBJ1-4; D possibly corresponds to TRBD1 (6 bases). Germline lookup yields CDR1 SEHNR and CDR2 FQNEAQ (reference sequence). Between the trimmed V and J ends, which lost 5 bases and 8 bases, there was a span of 18 bases. This CDR3 has 15 amino acids. CDR3: CASSLRGAGDEKLFF. CDR3 DNA sequence: TGTGCCAGCAGCCTTCGGGGGGCGGGAGACGAAAAACTGTTTTTT.